Shown below are 28 T cell receptor beta chains from a single sample sequenced in a study of early T cells in non-severe SARS-CoV-2 infection. Each CDR3 protein gets one entry after TCRdb re-called the 5' RACE reads with MiXCR. The sample contains around 83,000 distinct CDR3 sequences, less than 15% of which appear only once. The sample was whole blood, taken at baseline. The receptors originated from an adult who was a healthcare worker with PCR-confirmed SARS-CoV-2 infection or an uninfected control (not recorded which).

A few counts support this clonotype. The gene calls are TRBV12-3 or TRBV12-4 and TRBJ2-7, with 9 bases that match TRBD1. The length of the CDR3 is 14 residues. V gave up 6 bases and J gave up 3 bases; unmatched junction bases: 6. The DNA for the CDR3 is TGTGCCAGCAGCCTTCAGACAGGGGGCTACGAGCAGTACTTC. Translating gives CASSLQTGGYEQYF.

This clonotype was counted many times. The chain combines TRBV7-3 with TRBJ2-2; D unclear. This CDR3 contains 13 residues. V lost 2 bases, J lost 7 bases, and 8 bases lay in between. Germline V lookup: CDR1 SGHTA, CDR2 FQGTGA. The chain's CDR3 is CASSLPGIGELFF. CDR3 DNA: TGTGCCAGCAGCTTACCCGGAATCGGGGAGCTGTTTTTT.

This clonotype has at least ten counts. V is TRBV20-1 and J is TRBJ2-3; D possibly corresponds to TRBD2 (5 bases). The V end was cut by 4 bases, the J end by 1 base, with 9 bases between. The CDR3 is 13 residues long. In germline, CDR1 is DFQATT, CDR2 SNEGSKA (reference sequence). The CDR3 protein is CSAIKGGTDTQYF. CDR3 DNA: TGCAGTGCTATCAAGGGAGGCACAGATACGCAGTATTTT.

Note on this clonotype: One junction end does not reproduce the germline sequence, and a read error may be involved. The chain is built from TRBV7-8 and TRBJ1-2, with D perhaps TRBD1 (5 bases). Per germline, CDR1 SGHVS and CDR2 FQNEAQ. The CDR3 extends over 12 amino acids. The CDR3 reads CASSLDQGGRAF. In DNA, the CDR3 is TGTGCCAGCAGCTTAGACCAGGGAGGGAGGGCCTTC.

This clonotype was recorded at least ten times. The chain employs TRBV6-6 and TRBJ2-7; TRBD1 agrees at 10 bases. Germline trimming cut 5 bases from V and 4 bases from J; bases unmatched to any gene: 17. Germline V CDR1 and CDR2: MNHNY, SVGAGI (reference sequence). This CDR3 is 18 amino acids long. The CDR3 loop reads CASSTPGQGPSAGYEQYF. CDR3 nucleotide sequence: TGTGCCAGCAGTACTCCGGGACAGGGGCCATCCGCGGGTTACGAGCAGTACTTC.

CDR3 coding DNA: TGTGCCAGCAGCTCCGGGACAGTCATCACTGAAGCTTTCTTT. It codes for CASSSGTVITEAFF. The chain combines TRBV5-4 with TRBJ1-1, with 7 positions matching TRBD1. The germline V gene has CDR1 SGHNT and CDR2 YYREEE (reference sequence). Trimming cost V 3 bases and J 4 bases; bases outside gene matches: 6. The CDR3 has 14 amino acids.

This clonotype was detected only a few times. The chain has TRBV18 and TRBJ1-6; weak D call: TRBD1 (5 bases). The length of the CDR3 is 15 residues. V was trimmed by 6 bases and J by 2 bases, leaving 11 bases between them. The germline V gene encodes CDR1 KGHSH and CDR2 LQKENI. CDR3 DNA: TGTGCCAGCTCCCTGGGGGAGGCCTATAATTCACCCCTCCACTTT. Translation: CASSLGEAYNSPLHF. The whole variable domain, remainder taken from reference TRBV18 and TRBJ1-6, is NAGVMQNPRHLVRRRGQEARLRCSPMKGHSHVYWYRQLPEEGLKFMVYLQKENIIDESGMPKERFSAEFPKEGPSILRIQQVVRGDSAAYFCASSLGEAYNSPLHFGNGTRLTVT.

This clonotype was found a few times. The CDR3 nucleotides read TGTGCCAGCAGTTTAGCGGGAGGGCCCTCCAATGAGCAGTTCTTC. This translates into CASSLAGGPSNEQFF. The rearrangement uses TRBV12-3 or TRBV12-4 and TRBJ2-1; 7 bases are shared with TRBD2. J was trimmed by 6 bases and V by 0 bases; bases with no gene match: 5. The CDR3 loop spans 15 amino acids.

This chain links TRBV10-3 with TRBJ2-3; D perhaps matches TRBD1 (5 bases). Per the germline V gene, CDR1 is ENHRY and CDR2 is SYGVKD. Trimming removed 2 bases at V and 2 bases at J, with 26 bases between. The CDR3 runs to 20 residues. The CDR3 sequence: CAISEGVTDSPTSTTDTQYF. The CDR3 DNA sequence: TGTGCCATCAGTGAGGGGGTGACAGATTCCCCCACATCTACCACAGATACGCAGTATTTT.

The chain has TRBV3-1 and TRBJ2-1; 10 bases line up with TRBD2. V lost 5 bases to trimming and J lost 3 bases; unmatched junction nucleotides: 10. Germline values: CDR1 LGHDT, CDR2 YNNKEL (reference sequence). The CDR3 spans 17 residues. The CDR3 nucleotides are TGTGCCAGCAGCTACCGGCCTAGCGGGAGCCGCTACAATGAGCAGTTCTTC. Protein: CASSYRPSGSRYNEQFF.

This clonotype has a handful of counts. V usage is TRBV6-5 and J usage is TRBJ2-3; the match to TRBD1 covers 8 bases. J was trimmed by 3 bases and V by 0 bases; bases with no gene match: 5. CDR3 length equals 16 residues. CDR1 MNHEY and CDR2 SVGAGI come from the germline V gene. The DNA of the CDR3 is TGTGCCAGCAGTTACTCACAGGGGGTTCGAACAGATACGCAGTATTTT. Translated, it gives CASSYSQGVRTDTQYF.

This sequence joins TRBV11-2 and TRBJ2-3, with 7 bases that match TRBD2. V lost 5 bases and J lost 7; bases outside the gene matches: 18. Germline-derived CDR1 and CDR2 are SGHAT and FQNNGV. The CDR3 spans 17 residues. The CDR3 bases are TGTGCCAGCAGCCCCCTGGGGGAGGGATCCATTTTGAATACGCAGTATTTT. As protein: CASSPLGEGSILNTQYF.

In its sample, this clonotype was seen many times. CDR3 loop: CASSLSSRVGASYSTDTQYF. The CDR3 DNA sequence: TGTGCCAGCAGTTTATCGTCGAGGGTCGGGGCCAGCTACAGCACAGATACGCAGTATTTT. The rearrangement links TRBV27 to TRBJ2-3; D could derive from TRBD1 or TRBD2 (5 bases each). Trimming took off 0 bases at V and 0 bases at J, with 22 bases between the two ends. Germline loops: CDR1 MNHEY, CDR2 SMNVEV (reference sequence). The CDR3 spans 20 residues.

This clonotype was observed a handful of times. The chain couples TRBV12-3 or TRBV12-4 to TRBJ1-2, with TRBD1 identical over 7 bases. The CDR3 runs 14 residues. The ends lost 5 bases at V and 8 bases at J; junction bases unmatched: 11. DNA of the CDR3: TGTGCCAGCAGTCCCGTAGACAGGGCTTACGGCTACACCTTC. Translating gives CASSPVDRAYGYTF.

This clonotype was picked up a small number of times. V usage is TRBV12-3 or TRBV12-4 and J usage is TRBJ1-2; unclear D gene. Trimming stripped 4 bases from V and 8 bases from J, with 8 bases between. This CDR3 has 11 amino acids. This chain's CDR3 is CASSSSWGYTF. Here the CDR3 DNA reads TGTGCCAGCAGTTCTTCCTGGGGCTACACCTTC.

This clonotype has just a few counts. The chain couples TRBV28 to TRBJ2-5; 9 nucleotides align to TRBD1. The CDR3 contains 15 residues. J lost 3 bases, V lost 3 bases, and 5 bases had no gene match. Per germline, CDR1 MDHEN and CDR2 SYDVKM. Here the CDR3 DNA reads TGTGCCAGCAGTTTGTCTGGACAGGGGAAAGAGACCCAGTACTTC. Translation: CASSLSGQGKETQYF.

J is TRBJ1-5 and V is TRBV19; tentative D call: TRBD1 (6 bases). CDR3 size: 15 residues. V lost 5 bases and J 2 bases, leaving 13 bases between the germline ends. Germline V CDR1 and CDR2: LNHDA, SQIVND (reference sequence). CDR3 DNA: TGTGCCAGTAGTTCTAACAGGGAGGGCAATCAGCCCCAGCATTTT. Its translation: CASSSNREGNQPQHF.

CDR3 bases: TGCGCCAGCAGCTTTGCAGCTTCCTACGAGCAGTACTTC. Protein sequence: CASSFAASYEQYF. The chain links TRBV5-1 to TRBJ2-7; unclear D gene. Trimming removed 2 bases at V and 1 base at J, with 7 bases between. The CDR3 extends over 13 amino acids. CDR1 is SGHRS, CDR2 YFSETQ, per germline.

This chain joins TRBV7-9 and TRBJ2-1; 7 bases agree with TRBD1. V lost 4 bases, J lost 8 bases, and 2 bases stayed unmatched. Germline loops: CDR1 SEHNR, CDR2 FQNEAQ (reference sequence). The CDR3 contains 12 residues. This CDR3 reads CASSSTGYEQFF. DNA of the CDR3: TGTGCCAGCAGCTCGACAGGGTATGAGCAGTTCTTC.

The CDR3 coding sequence is TGTGCCAGCAGCGCGGCGGGGGGGCAGGGTGAGCAGTTCTTC. Amino acids: CASSAAGGQGEQFF. This chain uses TRBV6-1 with TRBJ2-1, with TRBD2 matching 9 bases. The CDR3 is made up of 14 amino acids. Trimming at V came to 6 bases and at J to 9 bases, leaving 9 bases not matched to a gene. Germline assignment: CDR1 MNHNS and CDR2 SASEGT.

This clonotype was detected ten times or more. This chain uses TRBV10-2 with TRBJ2-1; 8 positions match TRBD2. CDR3 length: 15 amino acids. The germline V gene encodes CDR1 WSHSY and CDR2 SAAADI. V dropped 3 bases and J dropped 4; count of bases not matched to a gene: 5. CDR3 loop: CASSDVTSVYNEQFF. The DNA for the CDR3 is TGCGCCAGCAGTGACGTGACTAGCGTTTACAATGAGCAGTTCTTC.

The J gene is TRBJ2-4, the V gene TRBV11-2; TRBD1 is a possible D gene (6 bases). V was trimmed by 4 bases and J by 1 base, leaving 8 bases between them. The germline V gene encodes CDR1 SGHAT and CDR2 FQNNGV. The CDR3 runs 14 residues. Written as DNA, the CDR3 is TGTGCCAGCAGCTCCGGACAGGCCAAAAACATTCAGTACTTC. It is translated as CASSSGQAKNIQYF.

The chain is built from TRBV10-3 and TRBJ1-4; D possibly corresponds to TRBD1 (5 bases). V was cut by 3 bases and J by 2 bases, with 13 bases left in between. The germline gives CDR1 ENHRY, CDR2 SYGVKD. There are 16 residues in the CDR3. CDR3 sequence: CAISDSGPGTNEKLFF. The CDR3 DNA reads as TGTGCCATCAGTGACTCGGGGCCCGGGACTAATGAAAAACTGTTTTTT.

This clonotype has more than one count but fewer than ten. The V and J genes are TRBV19 and TRBJ2-1; unclear D gene. Trimming took off 0 bases at V and 4 bases at J, with 4 bases between the two ends. The germline gives CDR1 LNHDA, CDR2 SQIVND (reference sequence). The CDR3 runs 13 residues. The CDR3 DNA reads TGTGCCAGTAGTATAGACCCTTACAATGAGCAGTTCTTC. Amino acid sequence: CASSIDPYNEQFF.

V and J are TRBV11-2 and TRBJ2-3, with D possibly matching TRBD2 (5 bases). V shed 4 bases and J shed 2 bases, with 13 bases lying between them. The CDR3 loop spans 15 amino acids. Germline assignment: CDR1 SGHAT and CDR2 FQNNGV. The CDR3 sequence is CASSSIRTPTDTQYF. For the CDR3, the DNA is TGTGCCAGCAGCTCCATCCGGACTCCCACAGATACGCAGTATTTT.

This clonotype was picked up a small number of times. The chain carries TRBV30 and TRBJ2-7; D may match TRBD1 or TRBD2 (5 bases each). This CDR3 region has 12 residues. V shed 8 bases and J shed 5 bases, with 16 bases lying between them. Germline CDR1 GTSNPN, CDR2 SVGIG (reference sequence). CDR3 DNA: TGTGCCGGCCGGCCCCGGGGCCACGAGCAGTACTTC. This translates into CAGRPRGHEQYF.

This clonotype was seen ten or more times. At one end the junction does not follow the germline gene, possibly because of a read error. This chain joins TRBV6-1 and TRBJ1-1, with D unclear. Germline V CDR1 and CDR2: MNHNS, SASEGT. The CDR3 is 15 residues long. CDR3 DNA sequence: TGTGCCAGCAGCGAAGGTAGGGTTTTGACCCCTGAAGCTTTCTTT. Amino acid sequence: CASSEGRVLTPEAFF.

This clonotype has more than one count but fewer than ten. The chain recombines TRBV12-3 or TRBV12-4 with TRBJ1-2; the D is unclear. The ends were cut back, 6 bases at V and 6 bases at J, with 8 bases in the middle. This CDR3 spans 11 amino acids. DNA of the CDR3: TGTGCCAGCAGCCGAGGGAATGGCTACACCTTC. Its translation is CASSRGNGYTF.